This T cell receptor (beta chain) was retrieved from a study of regulatory T cells in long-lasting Graves disease. Both iRepertoire HTBI primers and Arm-PCR of CDR3 regions were used to build the TCR beta libraries. Per the original data handling: The samples yielded about 63 TRBV and 14 TRBJ segments. TCRdb re-called the multiplex PCR reads with MiXCR, one entry per CDR3 protein. The V and J calls and clone size come from TCRdb's table, not from the authors' own analysis. This sample has about 420,000 distinct CDR3 sequences, with roughly a quarter found just once. Note on this clonotype: Its antigen is as yet unknown.

Overall study results and limits: Researchers reported studying only peripheral blood, not thyroid tissue. Patients with persistent disease shared 2,741 public clonotypes, outpacing the 966 shared by new patients.

Described time point: persistent/refractory GD, antithyroid drugs over 5 years with positive TRAb. The TCR library was made from RNA extracted from PBMCs. This receptor was obtained from a female donor with Graves disease. Sequenced material: peripheral blood mononuclear cells (PBMCs), taken when the disease was refractory, from a patient treated with antithyroid drugs.

The CDR3: CASSLWRGLIAEAFF. In nucleotides, the CDR3 is TGTGCCAGCAGCTTGTGGAGGGGGTTAATCGCTGAAGCTTTCTTT. This chain joins TRBV5-5 and TRBJ1-1; possibly TRBD1 for D (6 bases). Trimming pared 1 base from V and 6 bases from J, leaving 16 bases between. CDR1 and CDR2 (germline): SGHKS, YYEKEE (reference sequence). The CDR3 spans 15 residues.